This entry describes one TCR beta chain. Its cognate antigen is unknown. TCRB transcripts that were expressed got sequenced, as all of the isolated RNA had been reverse transcribed. The method was immunoSEQ multiplex PCR; TCRdb's version includes in-frame clones alone and lacks a portion of them. The sample lists around 300,000 clones; 13% to 15% were seen once. This sample was included in a study of beta chain features in type 1 diabetes. With 2 bases removed from V and 0 bases from J, the gap between germline ends came to 17 bases. Germline V gene lookup returns CDR1 SEHNR and CDR2 FQNEAQ (reference sequence). This CDR3 region has 19 residues. Study-level results: Type 1 diabetes patients had VDJ junctions that carried fewer insertions and more deletions.

This receptor was identified in a man younger than 45 in good health. The rearrangement joins TRBV7-9 to TRBJ2-6; D perhaps matches TRBD1 (5 bases). Sample: central memory CD4+ T cells from blood. The CDR3 spells CASSLIGTPQGSGANVLTF. The CDR3 DNA sequence: TGTGCCAGCAGCTTAATCGGCACCCCCCAGGGCTCTGGGGCCAACGTCCTGACTTTC.